Listed here are 10 T cell receptor beta chains from one sample, sequenced in a study of human CD4 T cells and Enterobacteriaceae. The method was immunoSEQ multiplex PCR; TCRdb's version includes in-frame clones alone and lacks a portion of them. The sample contains some 30,000 clones, almost 85% of which appear only once. Memory CD4+ T cells were sorted as all CD4+ cells except CD45RA+CCR7+CD95- naive cells, over 95% pure. Sequenced: memory CD4+ T cells from blood. The receptors were sampled from a human donor in good health.

The chain uses TRBV15 and TRBJ2-1, with D possibly matching TRBD1 (5 bases). CDR1 and CDR2 from the germline V gene are LNHNV and YYDKDF (reference sequence). The germline V and J ends were trimmed by 5 bases and 9 bases, with 20 bases remaining between them. The CDR3 covers 15 residues. The CDR3, as DNA: TGTGCCACCAGCTACTCAGGGTATGGGTTCGGTGAGCAGTTCTTC. It is translated as CATSYSGYGFGEQFF.

The gene calls are TRBV5-5 and TRBJ2-7; 11 bases map to TRBD1. The CDR3 runs to 15 residues. The V and J ends lost 4 bases and 9 bases, in that order; junction bases with no gene match: 12. CDR1 and CDR2 (germline): SGHKS, YYEKEE (reference sequence). The CDR3 DNA is TGTGCCAGCAGCCCAGGACAGGGGGCCGATACCTCGCAGTACTTC. Residues: CASSPGQGADTSQYF.

The rearrangement uses TRBV10-3 and TRBJ1-3, with D unclear. The CDR3 spans 16 residues. V was pared by 4 bases and J by 3 bases, with 16 bases between. Looked up from germline, CDR1 is ENHRY and CDR2 is SYGVKD. The DNA of the CDR3 is TGTGCCATCAGTGGTCAAGGTCGGTCGTTTGGAAACACCATATATTTT. Translating it yields CAISGQGRSFGNTIYF.

Points on this clone: The sample holds other DNA sequences that translate to the same CDR3. The V gene is TRBV5-4, the J gene TRBJ2-5; 8 bases are shared with TRBD1. After removal of 4 bases from V and 5 bases from J, the junction contained 7 bases not matched to a gene. The CDR3 runs 14 residues. CDR1 is SGHNT and CDR2 is YYREEE in the germline V gene (reference sequence). The CDR3 region is CASSLGQGQETQYF. The CDR3 nucleotides read TGTGCCAGCAGCCTAGGACAGGGTCAGGAGACCCAGTACTTC. The full variable domain, rest sourced from reference TRBV5-4 and TRBJ2-5, is ETGVTQSPTHLIKTRGQQVTLRCSSQSGHNTVSWYQQALGQGPQFIFQYYREEENGRGNFPPRFSGLQFPNYSSELNVNALELDDSALYLCASSLGQGQETQYFGPGTRLLVL.

The chain uses TRBV20-1 and TRBJ2-2; no reliable D call. The CDR3 contains 9 residues. V was shortened by 5 bases and J by 8 bases, with 3 bases between the two germline ends. Germline assignment: CDR1 DFQATT and CDR2 SNEGSKA (reference sequence). The CDR3 DNA sequence: TGCAGTGCTTGGGGGGAGCTGTTTTTT. Its protein product is CSAWGELFF.

This clone has just a few counts. Different DNA sequences within this sample yield the same CDR3. V is TRBV6-5 and J is TRBJ2-1, with 7 bases that match TRBD2. Germline V CDR1 and CDR2: MNHEY, SVGAGI. The CDR3 runs 12 residues. With 6 bases clipped from V and 7 bases from J, the junction kept 3 bases outside the gene matches. The CDR3 region is CASRGTTNEQFF. In nucleotides, the CDR3 is TGTGCCAGCAGAGGGACTACTAATGAGCAGTTCTTC.

The V and J genes are TRBV5-1 and TRBJ2-3; weak D call: TRBD1 (6 bases). CDR3 length: 14 residues. Trimming removed 3 bases from V and 8 bases from J, with 16 bases in between. Germline CDR1 reads SGHRS; CDR2 reads YFSETQ. CDR3 amino acids: CASSSDRLAGTQYF. The CDR3 nucleotides are TGCGCCAGCAGCTCTGACAGGCTCGCGGGTACGCAGTATTTT.

The DNA for the CDR3 is TGTGCCAGCAACCGGGAAAGAACCGGGGAGCTGTTTTTT. This sequence encodes CASNRERTGELFF. The rearrangement joins TRBV2 to TRBJ2-2; a possible D gene is TRBD2 (5 bases). With 7 bases removed from V and 5 bases from J, the gap between germline ends came to 11 bases. This CDR3 is built from 13 residues. Germline V CDR1 and CDR2: SNHLY, FYNNEI.

The V and J genes are TRBV5-4 and TRBJ1-3; unclear D gene. CDR3 length: 13 amino acids. The germline CDR1 and CDR2 sequences are SGHNT and YYREEE (reference sequence). Trimming removed 4 bases from V and 4 bases from J, with 9 bases in between. CDR3 bases: TGTGCCAGCAGCCCCGTCCTGGGAAACACCATATATTTT. Translation: CASSPVLGNTIYF.

This clone was seen only once. This chain connects TRBV19 to TRBJ2-1; tentative D call: TRBD2 (5 bases). There are 15 residues in the CDR3. V lost 3 bases and J 0 bases, leaving 9 bases between the germline ends. Per the germline V gene, CDR1 is LNHDA and CDR2 is SQIVND (reference sequence). The CDR3: CASSINGNSYNEQFF. In DNA form, the CDR3 reads TGTGCCAGTAGTATCAACGGGAACTCCTACAATGAGCAGTTCTTC.